This note documents a single T cell receptor beta chain sequence. This clonotype appeared many times. It has no known antigen specificity. One base away there is no much larger clone; base qualities are not given. The germline V gene encodes CDR1 SGHTA and CDR2 FQGNSA. The CDR3 runs 16 residues from the cysteine to the phenylalanine. Of all the DNA, just the CDR3 is kept, 48 bases in frame from base 1. Trimmed from V: 7 bases; trimmed from J: 4 bases; junction bases lacking a gene match: 13. The TCR beta CDR3 regions were amplified from RNA transcripts. A first-round RT-PCR of the TCR CDR3 used the HTBI primer set with the Qiagen OneStep RT-PCR kit. A second multiplex PCR round built the libraries, followed by size selection and purification. Libraries were sequenced paired-end with 100 bp reads on an Illumina HiSeq2000. In the paper's pipeline: SOAPnuke was used to process the raw data, throwing out any read that contained adapters or uncalled bases, had a mean Phred below 15, or lacked an exact constant-primer or identifier match. High-quality paired reads were merged using COPE v1.2.5, and each unique nucleotide sequence was defined as a clonotype. MiTCR v1.1 was used to align the clonotypes against IMGT TRBV, TRBD and TRBJ reference segments. Only V-J combinations with frequency above 0.0001, covering 99% to 99.2% of repertoires, were analysed. The TCS score was defined as the ratio of F50 (clonal expansion) to E x V (chaos), calculated using BLOSUM62-based TCRdist between CDR3 peptides within each V-J. Welch's t-statistics and random forest reduced roughly 530 V-J features to roughly 13, which were used in a naive Bayes classifier (R e1071). In TCRdb, the public reads were trimmed at Q25 with fastp and aligned with MiXCR, with productive beta chains retained. CDR3 protein duplicates are merged, each entry listing the most common genes and DNA. TCRdb assigned the V and J calls; the authors' analysis was not used. This sample lists 500,000 to 700,000 distinct CDR3 sequences; around 15% were detected once. The ten largest clones take up approximately 20% of the sample.

The data derive from a study of T cells in Graves' hyperthyroidism and ophthalmopathy (dated by TCRdb to 2018 to 2020). Concerning the study at large: Peripheral blood was sampled at the time of initial diagnosis, prior to any treatment. A discovery cohort of about a hundred patients, about 40 with Graves' ophthalmopathy and more than 55 with stable Graves' hyperthyroidism, was used to find distinguishing TCR V-J signatures. Prospective prediction of ophthalmopathy was tested in an independent validation cohort consisting of roughly 19 hyperthyroidism patients and more than 15 patients who later progressed to ophthalmopathy. For training and testing, the 100 patients in the discovery cohort were randomly divided in a 7:3 ratio. In six Graves' hyperthyroidism patients, the study also compared T-cell repertoires from thyroid tissue with T-cell repertoires from blood. Following sampling, methimazole starting at 30 mg daily was given to hyperthyroidism patients, and high-dose intravenous methylprednisolone was given to ophthalmopathy patients. The paper describes TCR Vbeta CDR3 sequencing of 135 peripheral blood samples, made up of 43 ophthalmopathy patients, approximately 76 hyperthyroidism patients and approximately 17 progressor patients.

General study outcomes and caveats: In validation, the model predicted progression to ophthalmopathy a median of roughly 6.2 months before onset, with approximately 71% sensitivity and more than 72% specificity. No statistical method was used to fix the sample size in advance, and group allocation was not hidden from the investigators. Most expanded thyroid clonotypes (frequency above 0.001) were also detected in blood, a finding suggesting that blood repertoires may reflect thyroid immune responses. A 13 V-J signature model separated ophthalmopathy from stable hyperthyroidism, with over 85% sensitivity and 81.08% specificity in cross-validation and 80%/75% in testing.

Graves' hyperthyroidism was defined as stable when no progression to ophthalmopathy occurred over 18 months of follow-up. Hyperthyroidism patients were newly diagnosed, with disease duration under 2 months, and aged 18 to 65 years. Any patient with an uncontrolled infection, another autoimmune disease, pregnancy or lactation was excluded. Clinical symptoms, serum thyroxine and TRAb, thyroid ultrasound, and orbital computed tomography formed the basis for the diagnoses. PBMCs were separated from under 12 ml of fresh peripheral blood using Ficoll-Paque density gradient centrifugation. Trizol reagent was used to extract total RNA, and RNA quality was then checked on an Agilent 2100 Bioanalyzer.

The chain uses TRBV7-2 and TRBJ2-1, and 7 bases in between align with TRBD2. The sequencing sample was made of blood. The TCR originated in a woman under 30 with Graves' hyperthyroidism. The CDR3: CASTRHPASGYNEQFF. The nucleotides are TGTGCCAGCACCCGTCATCCGGCTAGCGGATACAATGAGCAGTTCTTC.